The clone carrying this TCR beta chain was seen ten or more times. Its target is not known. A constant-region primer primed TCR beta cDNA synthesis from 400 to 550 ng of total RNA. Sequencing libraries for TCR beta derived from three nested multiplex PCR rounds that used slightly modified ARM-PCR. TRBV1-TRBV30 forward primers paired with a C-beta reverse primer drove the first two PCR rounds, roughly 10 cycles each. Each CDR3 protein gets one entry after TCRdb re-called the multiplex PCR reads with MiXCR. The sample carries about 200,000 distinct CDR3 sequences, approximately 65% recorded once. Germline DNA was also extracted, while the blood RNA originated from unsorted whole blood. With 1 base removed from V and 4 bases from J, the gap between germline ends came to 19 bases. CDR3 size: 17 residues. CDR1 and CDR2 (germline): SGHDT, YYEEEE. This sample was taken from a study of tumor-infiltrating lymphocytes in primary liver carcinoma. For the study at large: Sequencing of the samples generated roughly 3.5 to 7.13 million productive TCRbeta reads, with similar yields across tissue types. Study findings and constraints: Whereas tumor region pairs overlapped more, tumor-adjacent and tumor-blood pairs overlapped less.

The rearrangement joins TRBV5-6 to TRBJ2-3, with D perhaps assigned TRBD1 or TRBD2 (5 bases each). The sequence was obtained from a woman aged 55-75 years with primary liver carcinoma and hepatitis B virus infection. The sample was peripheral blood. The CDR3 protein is CASSLIIWGSMPDTQYF. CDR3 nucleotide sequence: TGTGCCAGCAGCTTGATCATCTGGGGGTCGATGCCAGATACGCAGTATTTT.